This passage covers 25 T cell receptor beta chains from one sample sequenced in a study of T cell responses to AZD1222 COVID-19 vaccine. Measured with immunoSEQ multiplex PCR; TCRdb has only the in-frame clones, and not every one. This sample has around 120,000 clones, with around 94% found just once. Sequences were derived from peripheral blood, sampled on day 0 of AZD1222 vaccination. The receptors here all came from an adult in good health.

The genes are TRBV2 and TRBJ2-2, with D hard to call. CDR3 size: 16 residues. Trimming left V 5 bases short and J 0 bases short, with 13 bases between. Germline values: CDR1 SNHLY, CDR2 FYNNEI. CDR3 sequence (DNA): TGTGCCAGCAGTATTGGCCGGGCCGCGAACACCGGGGAGCTGTTTTTT. It specifies CASSIGRAANTGELFF.

The chain links TRBV5-1 to TRBJ1-1, with TRBD1 as a possible D gene (5 bases). Germline V gene sequence: CDR1 SGHRS, CDR2 YFSETQ. The CDR3 spans 13 residues. V lost 4 bases and J lost 1, with 8 bases in between. The CDR3 DNA sequence: TGCGCCAGCAGCCCTGGGGGGAACACTGAAGCTTTCTTT. This gives the protein CASSPGGNTEAFF.

The chain recombines TRBV28 with TRBJ1-2, with D tentatively TRBD1 (6 bases). Germline values: CDR1 MDHEN, CDR2 SYDVKM. Trimming cost V 6 bases and J 6 bases, with 14 bases left between them. The CDR3 covers 13 residues. In DNA, the CDR3 is TGTGCCAGCAGACAGGGTGCAGGGGATGGCTACACCTTC. Translated: CASRQGAGDGYTF.

This chain links TRBV28 with TRBJ2-7, with 9 bases that match TRBD1. The germline CDR1 and CDR2 sequences are MDHEN and SYDVKM. This CDR3 spans 15 amino acids. The junction had 4 bases not matched to a gene; V was cut back by 1 base and J by 3 bases. Here the CDR3 reads CASSLLGQGFYEQYF. As DNA, the CDR3 is TGTGCCAGCAGTTTATTGGGACAGGGTTTCTACGAGCAGTACTTC.

V and J are TRBV28 and TRBJ1-3; 10 bases are a match to TRBD1. CDR3 size: 15 residues. From germline, CDR1 is MDHEN and CDR2 SYDVKM. Trimming cost V 1 base and J 9 bases; bases outside gene matches: 6. The CDR3 is CASSLSGTGDSTIYF. For the CDR3, the DNA is TGTGCCAGCAGTTTATCCGGGACAGGGGACAGCACCATATATTTT. The variable domain in full, completed from reference TRBV28 and TRBJ1-3, reads DVKVTQSSRYLVKRTGEKVFLECVQDMDHENMFWYRQDPGLGLRLIYFSYDVKMKEKGDIPEGYSVSREKKERFSLILESASTNQTSMYLCASSLSGTGDSTIYFGEGSWLTVV.

V and J are TRBV5-4 and TRBJ2-5, with D perhaps given as TRBD1 or TRBD2 (5 bases each). The V end was cut by 4 bases, the J end by 5 bases, with 15 bases between. The CDR3 totals 14 residues. Per germline, CDR1 SGHNT and CDR2 YYREEE (reference sequence). DNA of the CDR3: TGTGCCAGCAGCCCGGGACGCAACCGGGAGACCCAGTACTTC. Translated: CASSPGRNRETQYF.

This rearrangement joins TRBV2 to TRBJ1-5; TRBD1 is a possible D gene (6 bases). The CDR3 runs to 14 residues. The V end lost 5 bases, the J end lost 6 bases, and 14 bases lay between the germline ends. Germline V CDR1 and CDR2: SNHLY, FYNNEI. CDR3 sequence (DNA): TGTGCCAGCAGTCCGACAGGACAAGGTCAGCCCCAGCATTTT. It yields the protein CASSPTGQGQPQHF.

The J gene is TRBJ1-5, the V gene TRBV15; 7 bases match TRBD1. CDR3 size: 15 residues. From germline, CDR1 is LNHNV and CDR2 YYDKDF (reference sequence). With V trimmed by 2 bases and J by 6 bases, 7 bases remained unmatched. CDR3 amino acids: CATSRTTGVRQPQHF. DNA of the CDR3: TGTGCCACCAGCAGAACTACAGGGGTACGTCAGCCCCAGCATTTT.

J is TRBJ2-7 and V is TRBV21-1; the D segment call TRBD1 is taken from the table without a DNA check. TRBV21-1 counts as a pseudogene. The CDR3 spans 14 residues. CDR3 amino acids: CASSDRFGSYEQYF. CDR3 DNA: TGTGCCAGCAGTGACAGATTTGGCTCCTACGAGCAGTACTTC.

The chain links TRBV28 to TRBJ1-5; D perhaps matches TRBD1 (6 bases). The CDR3 loop spans 16 amino acids. V was cut by 2 bases and J by 7 bases, with 18 bases left in between. CDR1 is MDHEN, CDR2 SYDVKM, per germline. The CDR3 DNA is TGTGCCAGCAGTTTAGTCGATGGGGGGCAAGGACAGCCCCAGCATTTT. Protein product: CASSLVDGGQGQPQHF.

CDR3 loop: CASRPDTGVETQYF. The DNA of the CDR3 is TGTGCCAGCAGGCCGGACACCGGGGTGGAGACCCAGTACTTC. The chain is built from TRBV6-5 and TRBJ2-5, with D perhaps matching TRBD1 or TRBD2 (5 bases each). Germline V gene data show CDR1 as MNHEY and CDR2 as SVGAGI. This CDR3 is built from 14 residues. V dropped 6 bases and J dropped 5 bases, with 16 bases sitting between them.

The chain recombines TRBV7-5 with TRBJ2-7; the table calls TRBD2, which could not be checked here. TRBV7-5 is an annotated pseudogene. This CDR3 spans 14 amino acids. In nucleotides, the CDR3 is TGTGCCAGAAGCTTCCTGGGCAGGACGGGAGAGCAGTACTTC. Its protein product is CARSFLGRTGEQYF.

The chain is built from TRBV2 and TRBJ1-1; 8 positions match TRBD1. Germline CDR1 SNHLY, CDR2 FYNNEI. V shed 9 bases, J shed 0 bases, and the junction held 0 bases outside the gene matches. This CDR3 comprises 12 residues. The CDR3 sequence: CARGQVNTEAFF. The CDR3 DNA is TGTGCCAGGGGACAGGTGAACACTGAAGCTTTCTTT. Complete variable domain (other parts from reference TRBV2 and TRBJ1-1): EPEVTQTPSHQVTQMGQEVILRCVPISNHLYFYWYRQILGQKVEFLVSFYNNEISEKSEIFDDQFSVERPDGSNFTLKIRSTKLEDSAMYFCARGQVNTEAFFGQGTRLTVV.

V is TRBV27 and J is TRBJ1-6; 8 nucleotides agree with TRBD1. Per the germline V gene, CDR1 is MNHEY and CDR2 is SMNVEV (reference sequence). With V trimmed by 5 bases and J by 8 bases, 5 bases remained unmatched. The CDR3 contains 14 residues. CDR3 sequence (DNA): TGTGCCAGCAGTGACAGGGGAATATATTCACCCCTCCACTTT. This encodes CASSDRGIYSPLHF.

The rearrangement joins TRBV30 to TRBJ1-2; 9 bases line up with TRBD1. The CDR3 runs 15 residues. V shed 5 bases, J shed 4 bases, and the junction held 11 bases outside the gene matches. Germline V gives CDR1 GTSNPN, CDR2 SVGIG (reference sequence). CDR3 bases: TGTGCCTGGCAAAAACCGGGACAGGGACCCTATGGCTACACCTTC. Residues: CAWQKPGQGPYGYTF.

The chain carries TRBV27 and TRBJ2-1; TRBD1 aligns across 11 bases. The CDR3 is 16 amino acids. Germline assignment: CDR1 MNHEY and CDR2 SMNVEV (reference sequence). V shed 6 bases, J shed 15 bases, and the junction held 19 bases outside the gene matches. For the CDR3, the DNA is TGTGCCAGCAGGCCCGGGGGAGGACAGGGGGCGCGTGTAGCGTTCTTC. Residues: CASRPGGGQGARVAFF.

This sequence joins TRBV28 and TRBJ2-1; TRBD1 or TRBD2 may be the D gene (6 bases each). CDR1 MDHEN and CDR2 SYDVKM come from the germline V gene. V was cut by 5 bases and J by 5 bases, with 19 bases left in between. The CDR3 contains 16 residues. This CDR3 reads CASSTYGGTGHNEQFF. DNA of the CDR3: TGTGCCAGCAGTACTTACGGGGGCACTGGTCACAATGAGCAGTTCTTC.

The rearrangement joins TRBV5-1 to TRBJ1-4; D possibly corresponds to TRBD1 (5 bases). The V and J ends lost 0 bases and 1 base respectively, with 19 bases between them. The CDR3 sequence is 19 residues long. CDR1 is SGHRS, CDR2 YFSETQ, per germline. This CDR3 reads CASSLARGAAALTNEKLFF. In DNA form, the CDR3 reads TGCGCCAGCAGCTTGGCCCGAGGGGCCGCCGCTTTAACTAATGAAAAACTGTTTTTT.

The J gene is TRBJ1-4, the V gene TRBV4-1; D gene uncertain. V dropped 0 bases and J dropped 12 bases, with 8 bases sitting between them. The CDR3 sequence is 12 residues long. CDR1 and CDR2 from the germline V gene are MGHRA and YSYEKL. CDR3: CASSQEGGELFF. CDR3 coding DNA: TGCGCCAGCAGCCAAGAAGGCGGGGAACTGTTTTTT.

This clone was picked up a small number of times. The chain employs TRBV5-1 and TRBJ2-7, with TRBD1 matching 9 bases. Trimming took 5 bases from V and 2 from J; bases not matched to a gene: 20. Germline CDR1 SGHRS, CDR2 YFSETQ. The CDR3 is 19 residues long. CDR3 in amino acids: CASRSKIPIGDRVTYEQYF. In DNA, the CDR3 is TGCGCCAGCAGATCCAAGATACCTATAGGGGACAGGGTTACCTACGAGCAGTACTTC.

This chain uses TRBV7-2 with TRBJ2-1; the match to TRBD2 covers 12 bases. CDR3 length: 19 residues. V lost 5 bases, J lost 0 bases, and 11 bases stayed unmatched. The germline V gene encodes CDR1 SGHTA and CDR2 FQGNSA. The CDR3 nucleotides read TGTGCCAGCAGCGCGGGACTAGCGGGTTACACGAGCTCCTACAATGAGCAGTTCTTC. Amino acids: CASSAGLAGYTSSYNEQFF. Full variable domain (outside the CDR3, taken from reference TRBV7-2 and TRBJ2-1): GAGVSQSPSNKVTEKGKDVELRCDPISGHTALYWYRQSLGQGLEFLIYFQGNSAPDKSGLPSDRFSAERTGGSVSTLTIQRTQQEDSAVYLCASSAGLAGYTSSYNEQFFGPGTRLTVL.

This clone was seen just once. The rearrangement joins TRBV18 to TRBJ1-4; D gene uncertain. Germline lookup yields CDR1 KGHSH and CDR2 LQKENI. This CDR3 has 18 amino acids. V dropped 4 bases and J dropped 0 bases, with 18 bases sitting between them. The CDR3 bases are TGTGCCAGCTCACGGTGGGCAGCCTCCGTTTCAACTAATGAAAAACTGTTTTTT. It encodes CASSRWAASVSTNEKLFF.

This chain joins TRBV19 and TRBJ2-7; 8 positions agree with TRBD2. Losses at the gene ends were 3 bases for V and 8 bases for J; bases not matched to a gene: 3. In germline, CDR1 is LNHDA, CDR2 SQIVND (reference sequence). This CDR3 contains 12 residues. CDR3 bases: TGTGCCAGTAGTATTAGCGGGGACAAGCAGTACTTC. Translated, it gives CASSISGDKQYF.

In its sample, this clone was seen once. The chain carries TRBV7-9 and TRBJ1-1; D is perhaps TRBD1 (5 bases). Trimming pared 9 bases from V and 5 bases from J, leaving 13 bases between. The CDR3 is made up of 12 amino acids. Germline V CDR1 and CDR2: SEHNR, FQNEAQ (reference sequence). The CDR3 DNA reads as TGTGCCAGTCGGTCCGAGGGGACTGAAGCTTTCTTT. It encodes CASRSEGTEAFF.

The chain has TRBV29-1 and TRBJ1-1; D ambiguous. This CDR3 is 15 amino acids long. Germline CDR1 and CDR2: SQVTM and ANQGSEA. V was trimmed by 7 bases and J by 1 base, leaving 19 bases between them. The CDR3 DNA is TGCAGCGATAAGCAAGGACGGGCCCAGAACACTGAAGCTTTCTTT. This translates into CSDKQGRAQNTEAFF.